The rows below give T cell receptor beta chains drawn from one sample of a study of T cells after posttransplantation cyclophosphamide. The assay was immunoSEQ multiplex PCR, and TCRdb's table has in-frame clones only and misses some. Among about 16,000 clones listed, 85% to 95% were seen once. The sequencing sample was made of naive CD4+ T cells sorted from blood. These receptors were taken from a woman between 45 and 60 years old in good health and a related stem cell transplant donor. Each CDR3 is given with its conserved first and last residue. The order of the fields is J gene, D gene, V gene, clone size, CDR3 DNA, CDR3 protein. A D gene is named only where the DNA matches it firmly. Only part of the rows carry a size: once, few, many, or a class if the clone is expanded.

J: TRBJ2-1
D: TRBD1
V: TRBV9
size: .
DNA: TGTGCCAGCAGCTCCACGACAGGGCTTAATGAGCAGTTCTTC
CDR3: CASSSTTGLNEQFF

J: TRBJ2-4
D: .
V: TRBV27
size: .
DNA: TGTGCCAGCAGGAGGCAGGGAGGACACAAAAACATTCAGTACTTC
CDR3: CASRRQGGHKNIQYF

J: TRBJ1-3
D: TRBD1
V: TRBV18
size: .
DNA: TGTGCCAGCTCGGATAACAGGGGAGCGTCTGGAAACACCATATATTTT
CDR3: CASSDNRGASGNTIYF

J: TRBJ2-1
D: .
V: TRBV18
size: .
DNA: TGTGCCAGCTCACCTTTAATAAACGGGGACAATGAGCAGTTCTTC
CDR3: CASSPLINGDNEQFF

J: TRBJ2-1
D: TRBD2
V: TRBV7-7
size: .
DNA: TGTGCCAGCAGCTCTTTTAGCGGGAGGGCGAATGAGCAGTTCTTC
CDR3: CASSSFSGRANEQFF

J: TRBJ1-2
D: TRBD1
V: TRBV9
size: .
DNA: TGTGCCAGCAGCGTTGGACGGACAGGTGGCTACACCTTC
CDR3: CASSVGRTGGYTF

J: TRBJ1-2
D: TRBD1
V: TRBV5-1
size: .
DNA: TGCGCCAGCAGCAGATTACAGGGGGCGGGTGGCTACACCTTC
CDR3: CASSRLQGAGGYTF

J: TRBJ2-3
D: TRBD2
V: TRBV7-3
size: once
DNA: TGTGCCAGCAGCTTTACGGGACTAGCGGGCACAGATACGCAGTATTTT
CDR3: CASSFTGLAGTDTQYF

J: TRBJ1-2
D: .
V: TRBV4-1
size: .
DNA: TGCGCCAGCAGCCAAGGGACAGAGCCGTATGGCTACACCTTC
CDR3: CASSQGTEPYGYTF

J: TRBJ2-1
D: TRBD1
V: TRBV6-4
size: .
DNA: TGTGCCAACCCCGACAGGGGGGAAAACGCTGAGCAGTTCTTC
CDR3: CANPDRGENAEQFF

J: TRBJ1-2
D: .
V: TRBV6-1
size: .
DNA: TGTGCCAGCAGTACAGGGAGAGGCTATGGCTACACCTTC
CDR3: CASSTGRGYGYTF

J: TRBJ2-7
D: .
V: TRBV2
size: .
DNA: TGTGCCAGCAGTGAGGACAGACACCCCTACGAGCAGTACTTC
CDR3: CASSEDRHPYEQYF

J: TRBJ2-3
D: TRBD1
V: TRBV10-1
size: .
DNA: TGCGCCAGCTGCCCCCCGGGACAGGGGAAGGTAGATACGCAGTATTTT
CDR3: CASCPPGQGKVDTQYF

J: TRBJ2-1
D: TRBD1
V: TRBV6-5
size: .
DNA: TGTGCCAGCAGCTCCGGGACAGGGTCCAATGAGCAGTTCTTC
CDR3: CASSSGTGSNEQFF

J: TRBJ2-1
D: TRBD1
V: TRBV4-3
size: .
DNA: TGCGCCAGCAGCAGGGAGGCGGACAGGGGGTTTTCAATCGGCTACAATGAGCAGTTCTTC
CDR3: CASSREADRGFSIGYNEQFF

J: TRBJ2-1
D: TRBD2
V: TRBV30
size: .
DNA: TGTGCCTTTCGCGGACTAGCGGGAGGTCCCTACAATGAGCAGTTCTTC
CDR3: CAFRGLAGGPYNEQFF

J: TRBJ2-7
D: .
V: TRBV6-5
size: .
DNA: TGTGCCAGCAGCCGGACAGCCGACTCCTACGAGCAGTACTTC
CDR3: CASSRTADSYEQYF

J: TRBJ1-5
D: .
V: TRBV28
size: .
DNA: TGTGCCAGCAGCCGCGGAGTGTCCTTTAATCAGCCCCAGCATTTT
CDR3: CASSRGVSFNQPQHF

J: TRBJ2-4
D: TRBD1
V: TRBV19
size: .
DNA: TGTGCCAGTAGTATCATCCGAGGGGGACAGGGCCTAAACATTCAGTACTTC
CDR3: CASSIIRGGQGLNIQYF

J: TRBJ2-7
D: .
V: TRBV21-1
size: once
DNA: TGTGCCAGCAGCAAAGACAGGGGGCTGCGGGAGCAGTACTTC
CDR3: CASSKDRGLREQYF

J: TRBJ2-2
D: .
V: TRBV10-2
size: .
DNA: TGCGCCACCGCTCCCCCAAGTGGGCGAGTCGCCGGGGAGCTGTTTTTT
CDR3: CATAPPSGRVAGELFF

J: TRBJ1-2
D: TRBD1
V: TRBV27
size: .
DNA: TGTGCCAGCAGTTTATCGGGCACTGCCAGGGGGTTCCCTCGGGGCTACACCTTC
CDR3: CASSLSGTARGFPRGYTF

J: TRBJ1-2
D: .
V: TRBV23-1
size: .
DNA: TGCGCCAGCAGTCGTCTGATCCCGGTGGAGAACTATGGCTACACCTTC
CDR3: CASSRLIPVENYGYTF

J: TRBJ2-2
D: TRBD1
V: TRBV28
size: .
DNA: TGTGCCAGCAGTCCCTCGACAGGGGGATTCACCGGGGAGCTGTTTTTT
CDR3: CASSPSTGGFTGELFF

J: TRBJ2-2
D: .
V: TRBV19
size: .
DNA: TGTGCCACTACCGAGGGGGTTAACACCGGGGAGCTGTTTTTT
CDR3: CATTEGVNTGELFF

J: TRBJ2-7
D: .
V: TRBV6-6
size: .
DNA: TGTGCCAGCAGTAGACCGGACAGACTTATATACGAGCAGTACTTC
CDR3: CASSRPDRLIYEQYF

J: TRBJ1-3
D: .
V: TRBV7-6
size: .
DNA: TGTGCCAGCAGCTTGGCTCGGGACTTTTTCCTGAGCTCTGGAAACACCATATATTTT
CDR3: CASSLARDFFLSSGNTIYF

J: TRBJ2-2
D: .
V: TRBV5-1
size: .
DNA: TGCGCCAGCAGCTTGGCCTCCATCGGTAACACCGGGGAGCTGTTTTTT
CDR3: CASSLASIGNTGELFF

J: TRBJ2-1
D: TRBD2
V: TRBV19
size: few
DNA: TGTGCCAGTAGTACTATTCCGGGACTAGCGGGAGGATGGGTTAATGAGCAGTTCTTC
CDR3: CASSTIPGLAGGWVNEQFF

J: TRBJ1-1
D: TRBD1
V: TRBV7-2
size: .
DNA: TGTGCCAGCAGCTTAGTCCCAGGGGGGATTGGGACTGAAGCTTTCTTT
CDR3: CASSLVPGGIGTEAFF

J: TRBJ2-5
D: .
V: TRBV28
size: .
DNA: TGTGCCAGCAGTCCGGCGGGGATGCTGAGCCAAGAGACCCAGTACTTC
CDR3: CASSPAGMLSQETQYF

J: TRBJ2-3
D: TRBD1
V: TRBV19
size: .
DNA: TGTGCCAGTAGTAGCACGGGACAGGGTGGGAATACGCAGTATTTT
CDR3: CASSSTGQGGNTQYF

J: TRBJ1-5
D: TRBD1
V: TRBV7-2
size: .
DNA: TGTGCCAGCAGCTTTTGGGGACAGGCAAATCAGCCCCAGCATTTT
CDR3: CASSFWGQANQPQHF

J: TRBJ2-5
D: .
V: TRBV10-3
size: .
DNA: TGTGCCACCGGGGTGGGAGAGACCCAGTACTTC
CDR3: CATGVGETQYF

J: TRBJ2-1
D: TRBD2
V: TRBV4-1
size: .
DNA: TGCGCCAGCAGCTCTGGACTAGCGGGAGTAATTTACAATGAGCAGTTCTTC
CDR3: CASSSGLAGVIYNEQFF

J: TRBJ1-4
D: .
V: TRBV5-1
size: few
DNA: TGCGCCAGCAGCTTGGGGGTCGGGGAAAAACTGTTTTTT
CDR3: CASSLGVGEKLFF

J: TRBJ1-1
D: .
V: TRBV7-6
size: .
DNA: TGTGCCAGCAGCTTGACAGATCAGAACACTGAAGCTTTCTTT
CDR3: CASSLTDQNTEAFF

J: TRBJ1-2
D: TRBD1
V: TRBV7-9
size: .
DNA: TGTGCCAGCAGCTGGGGGACAGGGAACTATGGCTACACCTTC
CDR3: CASSWGTGNYGYTF

J: TRBJ1-2
D: .
V: TRBV19
size: once
DNA: TGTGCCAGTAGGCCGAGTGATTATGGCTACACCTTC
CDR3: CASRPSDYGYTF

J: TRBJ2-7
D: TRBD1
V: TRBV18
size: .
DNA: TGTGCCAGCTCAGCTTGGCAGGACAGGGACTCCTACGAGCAGTACTTC
CDR3: CASSAWQDRDSYEQYF

J: TRBJ2-7
D: .
V: TRBV28
size: .
DNA: TGTGCCAGCCGCCTCAGGGGACGCCACTACGAGCAGTACTTC
CDR3: CASRLRGRHYEQYF

J: TRBJ2-1
D: TRBD2
V: TRBV30
size: .
DNA: TGTGCCTTACGGGGTAGCGGGAGGGCGAGCTCCTACAATGAGCAGTTCTTC
CDR3: CALRGSGRASSYNEQFF

J: TRBJ2-4
D: .
V: TRBV27
size: .
DNA: TGTGCCAGCAGTTTTCAAGGGGAAGACGGCAAAAACATTCAGTACTTC
CDR3: CASSFQGEDGKNIQYF

J: TRBJ2-7
D: .
V: TRBV18
size: .
DNA: TGTGCCAGCTCACCTGTAGCTTCCTACGAGCAGTACTTC
CDR3: CASSPVASYEQYF

J: TRBJ1-2
D: TRBD1
V: TRBV27
size: .
DNA: TGTGCCAGCAGTTTATGGCCAGGGGGCAACTATGGCTACACCTTC
CDR3: CASSLWPGGNYGYTF

J: TRBJ1-5
D: TRBD1
V: TRBV28
size: .
DNA: TGTGCCAGCAGCACACGGACAGGGGGTTATCAGCCCCAGCATTTT
CDR3: CASSTRTGGYQPQHF

J: TRBJ1-1
D: TRBD1
V: TRBV19
size: few
DNA: TGTGCCAGTCAATACAGGGGGCATAATGAAGCTTTCTTT
CDR3: CASQYRGHNEAFF

J: TRBJ1-2
D: .
V: TRBV19
size: .
DNA: TGTGCCAGTAGTATAACCGGGTCGCTAGGAGTTGGCTACACCTTC
CDR3: CASSITGSLGVGYTF

J: TRBJ2-3
D: .
V: TRBV15
size: once
DNA: TGTGCCACCAGCAGGGATCCTCCCACTTTACAGGGTTCAGATACGCAGTATTTT
CDR3: CATSRDPPTLQGSDTQYF

J: TRBJ2-2
D: .
V: TRBV5-4
size: .
DNA: TGTGCCAGCACCTCACCGGGTGGAGGGTTCTCCACCGGGGAGCTGTTTTTT
CDR3: CASTSPGGGFSTGELFF

J: TRBJ2-4
D: TRBD1
V: TRBV11-3
size: .
DNA: TGTGCCAGCAGCACGGGACAGTCCTCAAACATTCAGTACTTC
CDR3: CASSTGQSSNIQYF

J: TRBJ2-3
D: TRBD1
V: TRBV30
size: .
DNA: TGTGCCTGGAGTTCGGGACAGGCTTACACAGATACGCAGTATTTT
CDR3: CAWSSGQAYTDTQYF

J: TRBJ1-1
D: .
V: TRBV15
size: once
DNA: TGTGCCACCAGCAGAGCGATAGAGGACACTGAAGCTTTCTTT
CDR3: CATSRAIEDTEAFF

J: TRBJ1-2
D: .
V: TRBV29-1
size: once
DNA: TGCAGCGTTGGGGGGCAAGGCCCCGGAAGGTATGGCTACACCTTC
CDR3: CSVGGQGPGRYGYTF

J: TRBJ2-3
D: .
V: TRBV6-5
size: .
DNA: TGTGCCAGCAGTGTATCGGGGGATACGCAGTATTTT
CDR3: CASSVSGDTQYF